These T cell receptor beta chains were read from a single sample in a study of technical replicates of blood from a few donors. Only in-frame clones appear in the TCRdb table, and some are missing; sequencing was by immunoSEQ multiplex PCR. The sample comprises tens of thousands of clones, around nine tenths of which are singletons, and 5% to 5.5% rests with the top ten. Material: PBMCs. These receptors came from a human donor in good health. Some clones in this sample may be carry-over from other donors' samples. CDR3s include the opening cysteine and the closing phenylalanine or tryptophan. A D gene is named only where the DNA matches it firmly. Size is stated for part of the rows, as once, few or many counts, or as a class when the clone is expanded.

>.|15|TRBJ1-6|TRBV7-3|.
CASSENPGNNSPLHF
TGTGCCAGCAGCGAAAATCCAGGGAACAATTCACCCCTCCACTTT
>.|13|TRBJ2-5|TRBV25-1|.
CASSRAGQETQYF
TGTGCCAGCAGTCGGGCAGGGCAAGAGACCCAGTACTTC
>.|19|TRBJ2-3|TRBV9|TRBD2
CASSVVDGGAGGSTDTQYF
TGTGCCAGCAGCGTAGTGGACGGGGGAGCGGGGGGTTCCACAGATACGCAGTATTTT
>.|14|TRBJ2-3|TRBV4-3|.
CASSQDLGLNTQYF
TGCGCCAGCAGCCAAGATCTTGGGCTGAATACGCAGTATTTT
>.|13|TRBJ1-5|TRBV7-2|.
CASNIQPNQPQHF
TGTGCCAGCAACATACAGCCCAATCAGCCCCAGCATTTT
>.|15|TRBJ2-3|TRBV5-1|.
CASSLGRLGTDTQYF
TGCGCCAGCAGCTTAGGGAGATTGGGCACAGATACGCAGTATTTT
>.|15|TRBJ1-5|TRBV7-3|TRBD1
CASSATGESNQPQHF
TGTGCCAGCAGCGCGACAGGGGAGAGCAATCAGCCCCAGCATTTT
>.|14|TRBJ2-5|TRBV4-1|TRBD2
CASSRLAGEETQYF
TGCGCCAGCAGCCGACTAGCGGGAGAAGAGACCCAGTACTTC
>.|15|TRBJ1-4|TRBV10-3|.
CAISESATGNEKLFF
TGTGCCATCAGTGAGAGCGCGACAGGTAATGAAAAACTGTTTTTT
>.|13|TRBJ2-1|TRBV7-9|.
CASSLRRGNEQFF
TGTGCCAGCAGCTTACGCAGGGGCAATGAGCAGTTCTTC
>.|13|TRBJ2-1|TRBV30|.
CAWTTLPYNEQFF
TGTGCCTGGACCACTCTGCCTTACAATGAGCAGTTCTTC
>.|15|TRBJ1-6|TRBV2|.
CASQQARHVGSPLHF
TGTGCCAGCCAACAGGCTCGTCACGTCGGTTCACCCCTCCACTTT
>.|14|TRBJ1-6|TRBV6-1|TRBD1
CASSARDRGSPLHF
TGTGCCAGCAGTGCCCGGGACAGGGGTTCACCCCTCCACTTT
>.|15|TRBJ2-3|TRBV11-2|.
CASSPRRGSTDTQYF
TGTGCCAGCAGCCCCCGACGGGGTAGCACAGATACGCAGTATTTT
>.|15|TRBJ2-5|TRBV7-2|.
CASSPGNGPQGTQYF
TGTGCCAGCAGCCCAGGCAACGGCCCCCAGGGGACCCAGTACTTC
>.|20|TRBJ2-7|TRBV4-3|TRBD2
CASSQEIRTSGERWFNEQYF
TGCGCCAGCAGCCAAGAAATCAGGACTAGCGGGGAAAGGTGGTTCAACGAGCAGTACTTC
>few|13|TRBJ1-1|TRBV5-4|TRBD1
CASSFRGTGQAFF
TGTGCCAGCAGCTTTAGGGGGACAGGACAAGCTTTCTTT
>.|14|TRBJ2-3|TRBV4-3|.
CASSPGLRTDTQYF
TGCGCCAGCAGCCCGGGACTGCGCACAGATACGCAGTATTTT
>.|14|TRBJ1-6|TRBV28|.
CASSGQGDTSPLHF
TGTGCCAGCAGTGGCCAAGGGGATACTTCACCCCTCCACTTT
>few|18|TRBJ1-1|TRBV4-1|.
CASSQREFLQGRFAEAFF
TGCGCCAGCAGCCAGCGGGAGTTTCTCCAGGGGAGGTTTGCTGAAGCTTTCTTT
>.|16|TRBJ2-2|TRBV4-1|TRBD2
CASSQRSGSNTGELFF
TGCGCCAGCAGCCAGAGGAGCGGGAGCAACACCGGGGAGCTGTTTTTT
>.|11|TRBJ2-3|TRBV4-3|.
CASSSKDTQYF
TGCGCCAGCAGCTCTAAAGATACGCAGTATTTT
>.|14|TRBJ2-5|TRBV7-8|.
CASSLQAASRAQYF
TGTGCCAGCAGCCTACAGGCGGCGAGTAGGGCCCAGTACTTC
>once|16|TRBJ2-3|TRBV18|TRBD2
CASSPTSGANLDTQYF
TGTGCCAGCTCCCCCACAAGCGGGGCTAACTTAGATACGCAGTATTTT
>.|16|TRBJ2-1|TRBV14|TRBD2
CASSHHRLAGYNEQFF
TGTGCCAGCAGCCACCACAGACTAGCGGGTTACAATGAGCAGTTCTTC
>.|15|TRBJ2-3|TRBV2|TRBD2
CASRGLLSMTDTQYF
TGTGCCAGCAGGGGACTATTGAGTATGACAGATACGCAGTATTTT
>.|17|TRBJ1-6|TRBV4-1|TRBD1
CASSQSGDRVYNSPLHF
TGCGCCAGCAGCCAATCCGGGGACAGGGTCTATAATTCACCCCTCCACTTT
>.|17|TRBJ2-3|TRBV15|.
CATSRESGGGSTDTQYF
TGTGCCACCAGCAGAGAGTCAGGCGGAGGAAGCACAGATACGCAGTATTTT
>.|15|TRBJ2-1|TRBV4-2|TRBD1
CASSRPGTGSNEQFF
TGTGCCAGCAGCCGGCCCGGGACAGGGAGCAATGAGCAGTTCTTC
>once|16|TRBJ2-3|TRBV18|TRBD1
CASSPQDRDHTDTQYF
TGTGCCAGCTCACCACAAGACAGGGACCACACAGATACGCAGTATTTT
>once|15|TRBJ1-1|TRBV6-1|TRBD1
CASRGDQLTGDEAFF
TGTGCCAGCAGAGGGGATCAACTGACAGGGGATGAAGCTTTCTTT
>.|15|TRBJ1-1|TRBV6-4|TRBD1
CASSVGTGPTSEAFF
TGTGCCAGCAGTGTGGGGACAGGGCCTACCTCTGAAGCTTTCTTT
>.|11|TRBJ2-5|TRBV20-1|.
CSARALETQYF
TGCAGTGCTAGGGCATTGGAGACCCAGTACTTC
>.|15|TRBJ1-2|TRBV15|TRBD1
CATSRGDSRVGGYTF
TGTGCCACCAGCAGAGGGGACAGCCGGGTCGGGGGCTACACCTTC
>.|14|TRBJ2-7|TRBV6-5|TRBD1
CASREGTGRYEQYF
TGTGCCAGCAGAGAAGGGACAGGGCGGTACGAGCAGTACTTC
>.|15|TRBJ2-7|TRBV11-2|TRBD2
CASSLEASGGYEQYF
TGTGCCAGCAGCTTAGAAGCTAGCGGGGGTTACGAGCAGTACTTC
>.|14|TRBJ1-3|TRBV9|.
CASSVDSSGNTIYF
TGTGCCAGCAGCGTAGACTCATCTGGAAACACCATATATTTT
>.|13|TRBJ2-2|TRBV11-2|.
CASTPANTGELFF
TGTGCCAGCACCCCGGCGAACACCGGGGAGCTGTTTTTT
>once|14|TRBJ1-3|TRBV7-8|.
CASSLGTLGNTIYF
TGTGCCAGCAGCTTAGGGACACTTGGAAACACCATATATTTT
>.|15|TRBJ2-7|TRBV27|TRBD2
CASSPGGLAGDEQYF
TGTGCCAGCAGTCCGGGGGGACTAGCAGGTGACGAGCAGTACTTC
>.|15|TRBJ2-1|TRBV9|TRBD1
CASSVSGGFGNEQFF
TGTGCCAGCAGCGTGTCAGGGGGATTCGGCAATGAGCAGTTCTTC
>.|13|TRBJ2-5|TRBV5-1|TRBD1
CASSEPGQETQYF
TGCGCCAGCAGCGAACCGGGACAGGAGACCCAGTACTTC
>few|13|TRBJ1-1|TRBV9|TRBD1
CASSRGGVTEAFF
TGTGCCAGCAGTCGAGGGGGCGTCACTGAAGCTTTCTTT
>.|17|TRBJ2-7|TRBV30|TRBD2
CALWKTTGTSISYEQYF
TGTGCACTGTGGAAAACAACCGGGACTAGCATCTCCTACGAGCAGTACTTC
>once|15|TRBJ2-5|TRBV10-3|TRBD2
CAISAGSGSPETQYF
TGTGCCATCAGTGCAGGTAGCGGGAGTCCGGAGACCCAGTACTTC
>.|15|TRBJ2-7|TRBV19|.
CASSIDGTPAYEQYF
TGTGCCAGTAGTATAGATGGGACACCCGCCTACGAGCAGTACTTC
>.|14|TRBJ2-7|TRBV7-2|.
CASSFSRGDYEQYF
TGTGCCAGCAGCTTCTCCAGGGGGGACTACGAGCAGTACTTC
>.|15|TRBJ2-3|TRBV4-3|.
CASSQRAGATDTQYF
TGCGCCAGCAGCCAACGCGCAGGGGCCACAGATACGCAGTATTTT
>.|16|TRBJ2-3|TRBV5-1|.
CASSLGDKFNTDTQYF
TGCGCCAGCAGCTTGGGGGACAAATTCAACACAGATACGCAGTATTTT